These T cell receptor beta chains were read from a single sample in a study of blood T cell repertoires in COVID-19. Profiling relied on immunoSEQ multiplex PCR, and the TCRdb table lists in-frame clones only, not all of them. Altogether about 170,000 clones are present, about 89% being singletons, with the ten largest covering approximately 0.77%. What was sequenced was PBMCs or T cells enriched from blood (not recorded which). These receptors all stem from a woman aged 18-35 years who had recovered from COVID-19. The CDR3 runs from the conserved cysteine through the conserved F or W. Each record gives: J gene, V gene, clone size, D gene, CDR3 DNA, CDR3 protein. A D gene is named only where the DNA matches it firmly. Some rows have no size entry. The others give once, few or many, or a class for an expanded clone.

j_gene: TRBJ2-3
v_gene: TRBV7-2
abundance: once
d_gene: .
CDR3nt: TGTGCCAGCAGCTTAGTAGGCGGGAATGGAGATACGCAGTATTTT
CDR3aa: CASSLVGGNGDTQYF

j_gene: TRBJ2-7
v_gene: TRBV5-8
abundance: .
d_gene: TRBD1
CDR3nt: TGTGCCAGCAGCTCGTTTCCCCCGATACTTAACAGGGGTTCCTACGAGCAGTACTTC
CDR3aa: CASSSFPPILNRGSYEQYF

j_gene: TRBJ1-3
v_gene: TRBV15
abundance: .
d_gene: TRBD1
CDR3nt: TGTGCCACCAGCAGCGTACATCCGGGACAGGGATCAGGTGGAAACACCATATATTTT
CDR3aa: CATSSVHPGQGSGGNTIYF

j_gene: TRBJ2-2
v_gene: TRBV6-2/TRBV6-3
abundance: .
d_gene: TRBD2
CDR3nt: TGTGCCAGCAGTGGGTCCGGGACTCACGGACTAGCGGGGAACACCGGGGAGCTGTTTTTT
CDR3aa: CASSGSGTHGLAGNTGELFF

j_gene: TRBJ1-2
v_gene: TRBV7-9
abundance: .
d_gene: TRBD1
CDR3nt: TGTGCCAGCAGCCTCGTGGACAGGGGTGGCTACACCTTC
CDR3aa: CASSLVDRGGYTF

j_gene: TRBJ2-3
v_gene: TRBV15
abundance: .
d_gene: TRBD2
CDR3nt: TGTGCCACCAGCAGGGGACTAGCGGGAAAGGGTTTCACAGATACGCAGTATTTT
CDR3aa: CATSRGLAGKGFTDTQYF

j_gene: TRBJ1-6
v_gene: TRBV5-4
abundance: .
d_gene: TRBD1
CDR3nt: TGTGCCAGCAGCTTGGCAGGGACAGGGGCGGGATCACCCCTCCACTTT
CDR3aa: CASSLAGTGAGSPLHF

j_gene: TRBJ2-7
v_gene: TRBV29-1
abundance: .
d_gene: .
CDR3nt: TGCAGCGGGCTACGCGGCCACGAGCAGTACTTC
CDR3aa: CSGLRGHEQYF

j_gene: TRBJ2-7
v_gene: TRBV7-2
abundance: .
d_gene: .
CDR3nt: TGTGCCAGCAGCTACGCTAGCGCACCCTACGAGCAGTACTTC
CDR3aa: CASSYASAPYEQYF

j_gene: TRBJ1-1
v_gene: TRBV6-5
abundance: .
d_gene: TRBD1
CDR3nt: TGTGCCAGCAGGGGGACAGTTACCACTGAAGCTTTCTTT
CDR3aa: CASRGTVTTEAFF

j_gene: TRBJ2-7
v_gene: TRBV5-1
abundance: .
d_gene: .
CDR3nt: TGCGCCAGCAGCACGACAGACCTAATCTCCTACGAGCAGTACTTC
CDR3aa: CASSTTDLISYEQYF

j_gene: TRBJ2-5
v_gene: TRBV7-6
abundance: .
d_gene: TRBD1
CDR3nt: TGTGCCAGCAGCCTTAACCCGGGACAGGGTGGGGAGACCCAGTACTTC
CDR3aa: CASSLNPGQGGETQYF

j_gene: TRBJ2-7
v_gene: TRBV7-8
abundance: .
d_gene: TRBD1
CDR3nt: TGTGCCAGCAGCTTCCCTGGGACAGGGACCGACGAGCAGTACTTC
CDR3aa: CASSFPGTGTDEQYF

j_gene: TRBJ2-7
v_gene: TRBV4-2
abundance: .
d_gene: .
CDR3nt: TGTGCCAGCAGCCAAGGCGCAACAGCGGATCCCTACGAGCAGTACTTC
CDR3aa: CASSQGATADPYEQYF

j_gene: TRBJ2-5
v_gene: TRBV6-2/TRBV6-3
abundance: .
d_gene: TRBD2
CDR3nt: TGTGCCAGCAGTTATGTCGGGCTAGCGGGAGAGACCCAGTACTTC
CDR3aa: CASSYVGLAGETQYF

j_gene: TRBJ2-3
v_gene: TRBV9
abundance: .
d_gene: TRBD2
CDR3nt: TGTGCCAGCAGCGTAGTAGGGCTCGGCAGCGGGGTCGATACGCAGTATTTT
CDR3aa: CASSVVGLGSGVDTQYF

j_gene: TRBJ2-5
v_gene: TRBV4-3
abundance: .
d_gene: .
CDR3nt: TGCGCCAGCAGCCAAGACTGGGGGCCTCAAGAGACCCAGTACTTC
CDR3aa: CASSQDWGPQETQYF

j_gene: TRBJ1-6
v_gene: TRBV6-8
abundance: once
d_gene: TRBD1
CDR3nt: TGTGCCAGCGTGGAGCTGGGACAGGGTCATTCCTATAATTCACCCCTCCACTTT
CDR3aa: CASVELGQGHSYNSPLHF

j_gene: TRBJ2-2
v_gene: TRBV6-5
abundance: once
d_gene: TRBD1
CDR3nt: TGTGCCAGCAGCCCGGGACAGGCGAACACCGGGGAGCTGTTTTTT
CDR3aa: CASSPGQANTGELFF

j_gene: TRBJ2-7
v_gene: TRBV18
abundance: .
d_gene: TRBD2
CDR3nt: TGTGCCAGCTCTCAACTAGCGGGAGGCTACGAGCAGTACTTC
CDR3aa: CASSQLAGGYEQYF

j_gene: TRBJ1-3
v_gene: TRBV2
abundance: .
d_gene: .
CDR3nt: TGTGCCAGCAGTGAAACCAGCTCTGGAAACACCATATATTTT
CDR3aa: CASSETSSGNTIYF

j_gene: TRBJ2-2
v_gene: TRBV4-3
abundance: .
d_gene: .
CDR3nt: TGCGCCAGCAGCCAAGAATGGGCTGGGCCCGGGGAGCTGTTTTTT
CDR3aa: CASSQEWAGPGELFF

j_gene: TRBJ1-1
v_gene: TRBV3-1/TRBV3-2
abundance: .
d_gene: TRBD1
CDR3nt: TGTGCCAGCAGCCCCCGACAGGGGAGGGACACTGAAGCTTTCTTT
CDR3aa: CASSPRQGRDTEAFF

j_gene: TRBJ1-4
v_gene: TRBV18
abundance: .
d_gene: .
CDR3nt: TGTGCCAGTTTTCGGACGAGGTCCCCGGGGGAACTGTTTTTT
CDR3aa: CASFRTRSPGELFF

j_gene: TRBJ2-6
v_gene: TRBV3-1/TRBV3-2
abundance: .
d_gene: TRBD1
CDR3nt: TGTGCCAGCAGCCAACTGGGACAGGCGAACTCTGGGGCCAACGTCCTGACTTTC
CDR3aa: CASSQLGQANSGANVLTF

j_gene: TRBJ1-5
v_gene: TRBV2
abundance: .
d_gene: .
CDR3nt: TGTGCCAGCAGTTATAGTGAGAGCAATCAGCCCCAGCATTTT
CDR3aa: CASSYSESNQPQHF

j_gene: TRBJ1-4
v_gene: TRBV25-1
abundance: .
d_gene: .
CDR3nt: TGTGCCAGCAGTGAACGTACAGGAAAAAATGAAAAACTGTTTTTT
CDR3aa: CASSERTGKNEKLFF

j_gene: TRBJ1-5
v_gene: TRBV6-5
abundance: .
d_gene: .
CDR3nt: TGTGCCAGCAGCACACAGGGTGGCAATCAGCCCCAGCATTTT
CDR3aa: CASSTQGGNQPQHF

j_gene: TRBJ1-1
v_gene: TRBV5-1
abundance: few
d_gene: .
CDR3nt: TGCGCCAGCAGCTTTGGCGGGGGTGAAGCTTTCTTT
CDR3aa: CASSFGGGEAFF

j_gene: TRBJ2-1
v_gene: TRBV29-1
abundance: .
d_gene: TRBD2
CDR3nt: TGCAGCGTCGACGGGACTAGCGGGAGGAATGAGCAGTTCTTC
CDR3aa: CSVDGTSGRNEQFF

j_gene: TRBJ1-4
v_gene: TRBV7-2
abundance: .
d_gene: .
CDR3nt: TGTGCCAGCAGCTTAGGGACAGCATCCTTGAAACTGTTTTTT
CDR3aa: CASSLGTASLKLFF

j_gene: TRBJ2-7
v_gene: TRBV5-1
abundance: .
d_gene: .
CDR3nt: TGCGCCAGCAGCCCGCCCACCCGGCTGGGGCAGGGGGAGCAGTACTTC
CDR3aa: CASSPPTRLGQGEQYF